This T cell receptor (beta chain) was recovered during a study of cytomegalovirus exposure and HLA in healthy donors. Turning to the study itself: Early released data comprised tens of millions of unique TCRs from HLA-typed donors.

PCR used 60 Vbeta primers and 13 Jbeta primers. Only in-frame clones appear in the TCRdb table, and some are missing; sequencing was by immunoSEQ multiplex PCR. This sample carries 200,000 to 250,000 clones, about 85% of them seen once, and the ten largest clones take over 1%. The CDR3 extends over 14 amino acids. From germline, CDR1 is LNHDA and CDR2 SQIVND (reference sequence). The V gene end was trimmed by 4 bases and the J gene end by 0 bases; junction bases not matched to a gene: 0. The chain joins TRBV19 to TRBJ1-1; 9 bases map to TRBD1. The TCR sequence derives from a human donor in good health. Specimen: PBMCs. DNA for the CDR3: TGTGCCAGTAGTAGGGACAGGGTGAACACTGAAGCTTTCTTT. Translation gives CASSRDRVNTEAFF.